This record looks at one T cell receptor (beta chain) sequence and its context. What it recognizes is unknown. CD8 cells regarded as naive lacked CD45RO, were positively chosen for CCR7, and omitted terminally differentiated effector memory CD45RA+ cells. This record comes from a study of shared clonotypes between healthy human individuals. When replicate PCRs were run on sorted subsets, they used approximately 210 ng DNA, roughly 30,000 T cell genomes. The table came from immunoSEQ multiplex PCR; TCRdb's copy has only in-frame clones and leaves some out. The sample carries about 2.1 million clones, about 94% recorded once. General study results and limits: Shared clonotypes: roughly 5% naive CD4, about 3.3% naive CD8, over 2% memory CD4, about 0.41% memory CD8. Collection of samples was limited to blood; tissue repertoires likely differ.

The specimen was naive CD8+ T cells from PBMCs. The receptor was derived from a young man in good health. Some clones in this sample may be carry-over from other donors' samples.

CDR3: CASSVWGQGSYEQYF. CDR3 bases: TGTGCCAGCAGTGTATGGGGACAGGGCTCCTACGAGCAGTACTTC. V gene TRBV2 combines with J gene TRBJ2-7; 9 bases are shared with TRBD1. The CDR3 spans 15 residues. Per germline, CDR1 SNHLY and CDR2 FYNNEI. V lost 4 bases, J lost 0 bases, and 4 bases stayed unmatched.